This section outlines one T cell receptor beta chain sequence together with its context. The data were taken from a study of blood T cell repertoires in COVID-19. Study at large: T cells, B-cell-depleted T cells, or PBMCs supplied cDNA or gDNA.

Enrollment of patients from Seattle took place during active infection, with longitudinal follow-up. The length of the CDR3 is 14 residues. Losses at the gene ends were 4 bases for V and 4 bases for J; bases not matched to a gene: 6. Germline V CDR1 and CDR2: SQVTM, ANQGSEA. The repertoire was sequenced with immunoSEQ multiplex PCR; TCRdb's copy has only in-frame clones and lacks some. The data contain roughly 200,000 clones, roughly 80% of them singletons. The material sequenced was peripheral blood. The V gene is TRBV29-1, the J gene TRBJ2-1; TRBD1 matches at 8 bases. The sequence was obtained from a woman aged 40 to 50 with COVID-19, enrolled during active disease. DNA of the CDR3: TGCAGCGTTGGTAGACAGGGGTTTTACAATGAGCAGTTCTTC. It translates to CSVGRQGFYNEQFF.